A selection of T cell receptor beta chains follows, all from one sample in a study of blood T cell repertoires in COVID-19. Using immunoSEQ multiplex PCR, the repertoire was profiled, and TCRdb retains in-frame clones only, with some absent. This table has about 250,000 clones, roughly 87% appearing once. Sequences were obtained from PBMCs or T cells enriched from blood (not recorded which). These receptors all stem from a woman in her twenties or thirties with acute COVID-19. Each CDR3 is given with its conserved first and last residue. The D gene is left open where the match is weak. A row's size may be missing; if present it is once, few, many or a size class.

size: once
D: TRBD2
V: TRBV11-2
J: TRBJ2-5
CDR3: CASRSSGGPQETQYF
DNA: TGTGCCAGCAGGTCTAGCGGGGGGCCCCAAGAGACCCAGTACTTC

size: NA
D: TRBD1
V: TRBV6-1
J: TRBJ1-2
CDR3: CASSEDPTGDRFSGYTF
DNA: TGTGCCAGCAGTGAAGACCCGACAGGGGATCGATTCTCTGGCTACACCTTC

size: NA
D: NA
V: TRBV7-2
J: TRBJ1-1
CDR3: CASSLKHGGTEAFF
DNA: TGTGCCAGCAGCTTAAAGCACGGGGGGACTGAAGCTTTCTTT

size: NA
D: NA
V: TRBV5-8
J: TRBJ1-6
CDR3: CASSLEEGSPLHF
DNA: TGTGCCAGCAGCCTTGAGGAGGGTTCACCCCTCCACTTT

size: NA
D: TRBD1
V: TRBV4-1
J: TRBJ2-1
CDR3: CASSQDGRGRRNEQFF
DNA: TGCGCCAGCAGCCAAGATGGCAGGGGGCGTCGAAATGAGCAGTTCTTC

size: NA
D: NA
V: TRBV27
J: TRBJ2-3
CDR3: CASSLVGAVSTDTQYF
DNA: TGTGCCAGCAGTTTAGTAGGGGCAGTTAGCACAGATACGCAGTATTTT

size: NA
D: NA
V: TRBV5-3
J: TRBJ1-5
CDR3: CARIGAEISNQPQHF
DNA: TGTGCCAGAATAGGCGCGGAGATTAGCAATCAGCCCCAGCATTTT

size: few
D: NA
V: TRBV19
J: TRBJ2-7
CDR3: CASSIDKRSYEQYF
DNA: TGTGCCAGTAGTATCGACAAGAGATCCTACGAGCAGTACTTC

size: NA
D: TRBD1
V: TRBV19
J: TRBJ1-1
CDR3: CASSLQGGRTEAFF
DNA: TGTGCCAGTAGCTTACAGGGGGGTCGGACTGAAGCTTTCTTT

size: once
D: NA
V: TRBV5-8
J: TRBJ1-6
CDR3: CASSLERSSYNSPLHF
DNA: TGTGCCAGCAGCTTGGAAAGGAGCTCCTATAATTCACCCCTCCACTTT

size: NA
D: NA
V: TRBV6-5
J: TRBJ1-5
CDR3: CASSYSIRGNQPQHF
DNA: TGTGCCAGCAGTTACTCGATCAGGGGAAATCAGCCCCAGCATTTT

size: once
D: NA
V: TRBV6-1
J: TRBJ2-7
CDR3: CASSERQGSSYEQYF
DNA: TGTGCCAGCAGTGAACGGCAGGGGTCTTCCTACGAGCAGTACTTC

size: NA
D: TRBD1
V: TRBV20-1
J: TRBJ1-4
CDR3: CSASGTGSGTNEKLFF
DNA: TGCAGTGCTAGTGGGACAGGGTCGGGGACTAATGAAAAACTGTTTTTT

size: NA
D: NA
V: TRBV7-6
J: TRBJ1-6
CDR3: CASSLARATNSPLHF
DNA: TGTGCCAGCAGCTTAGCGCGGGCTACTAATTCACCCCTCCACTTT

size: NA
D: NA
V: TRBV3-1/TRBV3-2
J: TRBJ2-7
CDR3: CASSQHQNEQYF
DNA: TGTGCCAGCAGCCAACATCAAAACGAGCAGTACTTC

size: NA
D: TRBD1
V: TRBV11-2
J: TRBJ1-6
CDR3: CASTPGGFDSPLHF
DNA: TGTGCCAGCACCCCAGGGGGCTTTGATTCACCCCTCCACTTT

size: NA
D: TRBD1
V: TRBV5-1
J: TRBJ1-1
CDR3: CASSMTGGGNTEAFF
DNA: TGCGCCAGCAGCATGACAGGGGGCGGGAACACTGAAGCTTTCTTT

size: NA
D: NA
V: TRBV4-1
J: TRBJ1-1
CDR3: CASSHGGNTEAFF
DNA: TGCGCCAGCAGCCACGGGGGTAACACTGAAGCTTTCTTT

size: few
D: NA
V: TRBV6-2/TRBV6-3
J: TRBJ1-1
CDR3: CASSYPGGVTEAFF
DNA: TGTGCCAGCAGTTACCCGGGGGGGGTAACTGAAGCTTTCTTT

size: NA
D: TRBD2
V: TRBV6-5
J: TRBJ2-1
CDR3: CASSYHRGENNEQFF
DNA: TGTGCCAGCAGTTACCACCGGGGGGAGAACAATGAGCAGTTCTTC

size: NA
D: TRBD2
V: TRBV5-4
J: TRBJ2-1
CDR3: CASSLLAGAGNEQFF
DNA: TGTGCCAGCAGCTTGCTAGCGGGGGCGGGAAATGAGCAGTTCTTC

size: NA
D: NA
V: TRBV30
J: TRBJ2-3
CDR3: CAWSAGTSTDTQYF
DNA: TGTGCCTGGAGTGCGGGGACTAGCACAGATACGCAGTATTTT

size: NA
D: TRBD1
V: TRBV10-3
J: TRBJ1-1
CDR3: CAMSGTANTEAFF
DNA: TGTGCCATGTCAGGGACAGCGAACACTGAAGCTTTCTTT

size: once
D: NA
V: TRBV7-6
J: TRBJ1-5
CDR3: CASSLVGQGYQPQHF
DNA: TGTGCCAGCAGCTTAGTAGGTCAGGGGTATCAGCCCCAGCATTTT

size: NA
D: TRBD1
V: TRBV11-2
J: TRBJ1-3
CDR3: CASSYGTGGSGNTIYF
DNA: TGTGCCAGCAGCTATGGGACAGGGGGCTCTGGAAACACCATATATTTT

size: NA
D: TRBD1
V: TRBV27
J: TRBJ1-5
CDR3: CASSLRQGLNQPQHF
DNA: TGTGCCAGCAGTCTCCGACAGGGACTCAATCAGCCCCAGCATTTT

size: NA
D: TRBD1
V: TRBV28
J: TRBJ1-6
CDR3: CASSQPQSTGDYSPLHF
DNA: TGTGCCAGCAGCCAACCACAATCGACAGGGGACTATTCACCCCTCCACTTT

size: NA
D: NA
V: TRBV4-1
J: TRBJ2-4
CDR3: CASSQGQINIQYF
DNA: TGCGCCAGCAGCCAAGGGCAGATAAACATTCAGTACTTC

size: NA
D: TRBD2
V: TRBV5-6
J: TRBJ2-2
CDR3: CASSLSGPGELFF
DNA: TGTGCCAGCAGCCTTAGCGGGCCCGGGGAGCTGTTTTTT

size: NA
D: TRBD2
V: TRBV11-2
J: TRBJ2-1
CDR3: CASSRGVLAGKINEQFF
DNA: TGTGCCAGCAGCCGAGGGGTATTAGCGGGAAAGATCAATGAGCAGTTCTTC

size: NA
D: NA
V: TRBV19
J: TRBJ2-5
CDR3: CASSQFREEETQYF
DNA: TGTGCCAGTAGCCAATTCAGGGAGGAAGAGACCCAGTACTTC

size: NA
D: NA
V: TRBV3-1/TRBV3-2
J: TRBJ2-7
CDR3: CASSQDKALSGEQYF
DNA: TGTGCCAGCAGCCAAGATAAAGCTCTCTCCGGCGAGCAGTACTTC

size: NA
D: NA
V: TRBV6-5
J: TRBJ2-2
CDR3: CASSYSTHPRAGELFF
DNA: TGTGCCAGCAGTTACTCGACGCATCCACGGGCCGGGGAGCTGTTTTTT

size: NA
D: TRBD1
V: TRBV7-6
J: TRBJ2-7
CDR3: CASSLTGQGAGEQYF
DNA: TGTGCCAGCAGCTTAACAGGACAGGGGGCGGGGGAGCAGTACTTC

size: NA
D: TRBD2
V: TRBV11-3
J: TRBJ2-3
CDR3: CASSSIAGDTDTQYF
DNA: TGTGCCAGCAGTTCTATAGCGGGGGACACAGATACGCAGTATTTT

size: NA
D: NA
V: TRBV7-9
J: TRBJ2-1
CDR3: CASSLDGDEQFF
DNA: TGTGCCAGCAGCTTAGACGGGGATGAGCAGTTCTTC

size: NA
D: TRBD1
V: TRBV29-1
J: TRBJ2-5
CDR3: CSVPTGTETQYF
DNA: TGCAGCGTTCCGACAGGGACGGAGACCCAGTACTTC

size: NA
D: NA
V: TRBV18
J: TRBJ1-1
CDR3: CASSPGRKMNTEAFF
DNA: TGTGCCAGCTCACCAGGGCGAAAAATGAACACTGAAGCTTTCTTT

size: NA
D: NA
V: TRBV27
J: TRBJ2-7
CDR3: CASSLLGGGSQYF
DNA: TGTGCCAGCAGTTTACTAGGGGGGGGGTCGCAGTACTTC

size: NA
D: NA
V: TRBV12-5
J: TRBJ1-1
CDR3: CASGLRRGVGMNTEAFF
DNA: TGTGCTAGTGGTTTGAGAAGGGGCGTGGGTATGAACACTGAAGCTTTCTTT

size: NA
D: NA
V: TRBV19
J: TRBJ2-1
CDR3: CASSSRGWTYNEQFF
DNA: TGTGCCAGTAGTAGTAGGGGTTGGACCTACAATGAGCAGTTCTTC

size: NA
D: NA
V: TRBV7-9
J: TRBJ2-2
CDR3: CASSLAFGRNTGELFF
DNA: TGTGCCAGCAGCTTAGCATTTGGGCGGAACACCGGGGAGCTGTTTTTT

size: NA
D: TRBD1
V: TRBV25-1
J: TRBJ1-4
CDR3: CASSEGRGEKLFF
DNA: TGTGCCAGCAGTGAGGGCAGGGGGGAAAAACTGTTTTTT

size: once
D: NA
V: TRBV6-5
J: TRBJ1-5
CDR3: CASSAGFDQPQHF
DNA: TGTGCCAGCAGCGCAGGGTTTGATCAGCCCCAGCATTTT

size: NA
D: NA
V: TRBV12-5
J: TRBJ1-2
CDR3: CASGLVPNWRHYGYTF
DNA: TGTGCTAGTGGTTTGGTCCCTAATTGGCGGCACTATGGCTACACCTTC

size: once
D: NA
V: TRBV5-5
J: TRBJ2-5
CDR3: CASSLAVGAGETQYF
DNA: TGTGCCAGCAGCTTGGCGGTCGGAGCTGGAGAGACCCAGTACTTC

size: NA
D: TRBD1
V: TRBV5-4
J: TRBJ2-2
CDR3: CASSWDSGELFF
DNA: TGTGCCAGCAGCTGGGACAGCGGGGAGCTGTTTTTT

size: NA
D: TRBD1
V: TRBV7-6
J: TRBJ1-6
CDR3: CASSSTTGAGKPLHF
DNA: TGTGCCAGCAGCTCCACGACAGGGGCAGGTAAACCCCTCCACTTT

size: once
D: NA
V: TRBV6-5
J: TRBJ1-2
CDR3: CASSYSYRDLGYSYTF
DNA: TGTGCCAGCAGTTATTCCTACAGGGACCTCGGATATAGCTACACCTTC

size: NA
D: TRBD2
V: TRBV10-1
J: TRBJ2-1
CDR3: CASSEGSGGAYNEQFF
DNA: TGCGCCAGCAGTGAGGGTAGCGGGGGGGCCTACAATGAGCAGTTCTTC

size: NA
D: TRBD1
V: TRBV4-1
J: TRBJ1-2
CDR3: CASSQAPIGTGVEDYGYTF
DNA: TGCGCCAGCAGCCAAGCCCCGATAGGGACAGGGGTTGAGGACTATGGCTACACCTTC

size: NA
D: TRBD2
V: TRBV4-1
J: TRBJ2-1
CDR3: CASSLGGAGEYNEQFF
DNA: TGCGCCAGCAGCCTGGGAGGAGCGGGGGAATACAATGAGCAGTTCTTC

size: NA
D: NA
V: TRBV19
J: TRBJ1-3
CDR3: CASSIPGTGNTIYF
DNA: TGTGCCAGTAGTATACCGGGGACTGGAAACACCATATATTTT

size: NA
D: NA
V: TRBV4-1
J: TRBJ2-1
CDR3: CASSQVPGDLYNEQFF
DNA: TGCGCCAGCAGCCAAGTGCCGGGGGACCTCTACAATGAGCAGTTCTTC

size: NA
D: NA
V: TRBV28
J: TRBJ1-5
CDR3: CAAETGFLNQPQHF
DNA: TGTGCCGCTGAAACCGGGTTTCTCAATCAGCCCCAGCATTTT

size: NA
D: NA
V: TRBV10-1
J: TRBJ1-6
CDR3: CASSDGPRDSPLHF
DNA: TGCGCCAGCAGTGATGGCCCGAGGGATTCACCCCTCCACTTT

size: NA
D: TRBD1
V: TRBV6-5
J: TRBJ1-5
CDR3: CASSGQGGQPQHF
DNA: TGTGCCAGCAGCGGACAGGGTGGTCAGCCCCAGCATTTT

size: NA
D: NA
V: TRBV6-5
J: TRBJ1-1
CDR3: CATNRQAEAEAFF
DNA: TGTGCCACTAATAGACAGGCAGAGGCTGAAGCTTTCTTT

size: few
D: TRBD1
V: TRBV5-1
J: TRBJ1-1
CDR3: CASSLSSLTGARTEAFF
DNA: TGCGCCAGCAGCTTGTCCTCCCTTACAGGGGCGAGAACTGAAGCTTTCTTT

size: NA
D: NA
V: TRBV6-2/TRBV6-3
J: TRBJ2-7
CDR3: CASSYSINRGGYEQYF
DNA: TGTGCCAGCAGTTACTCGATCAACAGGGGGGGCTACGAGCAGTACTTC